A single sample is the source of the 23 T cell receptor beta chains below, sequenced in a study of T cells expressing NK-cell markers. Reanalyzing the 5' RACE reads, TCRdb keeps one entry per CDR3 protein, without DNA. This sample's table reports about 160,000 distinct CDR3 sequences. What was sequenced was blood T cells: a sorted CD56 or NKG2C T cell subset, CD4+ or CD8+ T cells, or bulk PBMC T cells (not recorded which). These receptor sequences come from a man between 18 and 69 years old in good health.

The CDR3: CASSAGGGEQYF. The chain joins TRBV7-9 to TRBJ2-7; TCRdb's D call, TRBD2, is unchecked because there is no DNA. The CDR3 runs to 12 residues. Looked up from germline, CDR1 is SEHNR and CDR2 is FQNEAQ (reference sequence).

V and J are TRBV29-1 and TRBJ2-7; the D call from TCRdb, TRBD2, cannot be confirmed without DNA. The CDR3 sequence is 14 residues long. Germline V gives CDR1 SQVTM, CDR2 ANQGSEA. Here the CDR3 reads CSVLGGTTAYEQYF.

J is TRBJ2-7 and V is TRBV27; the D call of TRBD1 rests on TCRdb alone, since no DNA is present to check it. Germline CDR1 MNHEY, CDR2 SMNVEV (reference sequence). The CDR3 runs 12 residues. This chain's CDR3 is CASSNGGNEQYF.

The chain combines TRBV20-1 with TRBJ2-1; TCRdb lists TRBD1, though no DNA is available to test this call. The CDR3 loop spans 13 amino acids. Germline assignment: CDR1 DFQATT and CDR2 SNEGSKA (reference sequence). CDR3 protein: CSANRGGGDEQFF.

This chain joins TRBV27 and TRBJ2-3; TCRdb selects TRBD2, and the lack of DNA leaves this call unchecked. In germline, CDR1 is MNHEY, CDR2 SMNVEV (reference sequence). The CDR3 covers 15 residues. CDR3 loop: CASRRASGALDTQYF.

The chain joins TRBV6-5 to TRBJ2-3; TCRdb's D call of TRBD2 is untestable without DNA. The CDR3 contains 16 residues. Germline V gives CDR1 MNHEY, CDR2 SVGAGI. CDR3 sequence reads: CASSSLTSGFTDTQYF.

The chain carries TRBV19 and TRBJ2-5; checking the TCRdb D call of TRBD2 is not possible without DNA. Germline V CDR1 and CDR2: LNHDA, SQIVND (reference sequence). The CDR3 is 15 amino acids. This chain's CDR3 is CASGLGSGRQETQYF.

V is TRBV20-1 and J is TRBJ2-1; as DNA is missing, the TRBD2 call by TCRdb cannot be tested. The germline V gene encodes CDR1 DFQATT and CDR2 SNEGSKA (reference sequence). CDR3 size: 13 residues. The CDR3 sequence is CSARAYGTWEQFF.

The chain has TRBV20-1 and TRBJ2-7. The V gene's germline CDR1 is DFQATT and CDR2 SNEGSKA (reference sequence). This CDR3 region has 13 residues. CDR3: CSARPGTTYEQYF.

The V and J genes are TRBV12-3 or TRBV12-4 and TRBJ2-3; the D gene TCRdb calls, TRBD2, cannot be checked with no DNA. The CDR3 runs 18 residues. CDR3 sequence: CASSLLAGDYHSTDTQYF.

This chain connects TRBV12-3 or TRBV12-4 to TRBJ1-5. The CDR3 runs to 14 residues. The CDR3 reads CASSLGQSHQPQHF.

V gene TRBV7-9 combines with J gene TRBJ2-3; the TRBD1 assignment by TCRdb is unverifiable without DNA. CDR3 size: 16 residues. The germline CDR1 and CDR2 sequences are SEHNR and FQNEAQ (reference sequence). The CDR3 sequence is CASSLVDGGGTDTQYF. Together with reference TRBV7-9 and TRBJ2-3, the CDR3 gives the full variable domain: DTGVSQNPRHKITKRGQNVTFRCDPISEHNRLYWYRQTLGQGPEFLTYFQNEAQLEKSRLLSDRFSAERPKGSFSTLEIQRTEQGDSAMYLCASSLVDGGGTDTQYFGPGTRLTVL.

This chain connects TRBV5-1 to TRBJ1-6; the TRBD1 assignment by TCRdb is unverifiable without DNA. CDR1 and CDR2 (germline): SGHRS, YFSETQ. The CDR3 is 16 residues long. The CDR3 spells CASSSGQGAGDSPLHF.

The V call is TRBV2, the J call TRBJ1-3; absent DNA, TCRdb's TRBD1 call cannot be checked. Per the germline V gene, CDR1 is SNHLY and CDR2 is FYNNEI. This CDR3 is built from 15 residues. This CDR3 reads CASRSGTGAGNTIYF.

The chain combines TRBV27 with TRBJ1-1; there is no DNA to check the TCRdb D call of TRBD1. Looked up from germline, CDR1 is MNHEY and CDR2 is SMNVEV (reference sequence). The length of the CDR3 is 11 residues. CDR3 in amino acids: CASGGSAEAFF.

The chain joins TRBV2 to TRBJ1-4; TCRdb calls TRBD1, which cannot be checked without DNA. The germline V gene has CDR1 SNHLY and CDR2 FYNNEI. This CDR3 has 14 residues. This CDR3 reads CASSVQGKWEKLFF.

CDR3 in amino acids: CASSSTGPAETQYF. V gene TRBV5-6 combines with J gene TRBJ2-5; TCRdb selects TRBD1, and the lack of DNA leaves this call unchecked. CDR1 and CDR2 (germline): SGHDT, YYEEEE. CDR3 length: 14 amino acids.

CDR3 in amino acids: CASSEALGGPTGELFF. This chain uses TRBV6-1 with TRBJ2-2; checking the TCRdb D call of TRBD1 is not possible without DNA. This CDR3 comprises 16 residues. Looked up from germline, CDR1 is MNHNS and CDR2 is SASEGT.

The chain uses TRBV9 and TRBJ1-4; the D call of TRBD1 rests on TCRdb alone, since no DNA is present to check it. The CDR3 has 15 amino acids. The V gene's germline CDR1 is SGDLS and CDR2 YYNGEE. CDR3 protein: CASSVGQTTNEKLFF. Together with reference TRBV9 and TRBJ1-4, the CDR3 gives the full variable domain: DSGVTQTPKHLITATGQRVTLRCSPRSGDLSVYWYQQSLDQGLQFLIQYYNGEERAKGNILERFSAQQFPDLHSELNLSSLELGDSALYFCASSVGQTTNEKLFFGSGTQLSVL.

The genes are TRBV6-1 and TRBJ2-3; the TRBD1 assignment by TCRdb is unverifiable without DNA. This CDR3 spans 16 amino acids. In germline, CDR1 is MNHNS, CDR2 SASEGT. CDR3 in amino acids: CASTHSGQTWPDTQYF.

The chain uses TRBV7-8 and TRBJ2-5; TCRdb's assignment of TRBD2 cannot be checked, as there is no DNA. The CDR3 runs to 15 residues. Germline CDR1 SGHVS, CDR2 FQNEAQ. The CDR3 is CASSIPSGDQETQYF.

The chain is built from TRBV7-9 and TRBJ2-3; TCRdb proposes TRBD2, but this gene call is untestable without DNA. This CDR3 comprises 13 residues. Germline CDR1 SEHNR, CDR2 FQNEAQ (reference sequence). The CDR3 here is CATNGESPDTQYF.

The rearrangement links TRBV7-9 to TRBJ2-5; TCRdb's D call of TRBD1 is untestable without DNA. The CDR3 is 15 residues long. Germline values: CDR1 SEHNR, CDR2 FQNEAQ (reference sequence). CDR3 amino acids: CASTSWTGGSETQYF.